These 10 T cell receptor beta chains came from one sample sequenced in a study of early T cells in non-severe SARS-CoV-2 infection. TCRdb itself ran the 5' RACE reads through MiXCR, one entry per CDR3 protein. This repertoire shows 65,000 to 70,000 distinct CDR3 sequences, around 9.9% found once; its top ten account for 6.4%. Source material: whole blood. These receptor sequences come from an adult who was a healthcare worker with PCR-confirmed SARS-CoV-2 infection or an uninfected control (not recorded which).

A few counts support this clonotype. The chain uses TRBV7-9 and TRBJ2-3; D is unresolved. There are 16 residues in the CDR3. V was clipped by 5 bases and J by 1 base, with 16 bases between them. Germline CDR1 is SEHNR and CDR2 is FQNEAQ (reference sequence). DNA of the CDR3: TGTGCCAGCAGCAGATCCGTGGCGGACGGCACAGATACGCAGTATTTT. As protein: CASSRSVADGTDTQYF.

The sample holds many counts of this clonotype. V gene TRBV7-2 combines with J gene TRBJ1-4, with unresolved D. Germline-derived CDR1 and CDR2 are SGHTA and FQGNSA. The CDR3 loop spans 15 amino acids. V shed 1 base and J shed 8 bases, with 14 bases lying between them. CDR3 amino acids: CASSLVGGRSEKLFF. CDR3 in DNA: TGTGCCAGCAGCTTAGTCGGAGGAAGAAGCGAAAAACTGTTTTTT.

The sample holds a few counts of this clonotype. This rearrangement joins TRBV7-9 to TRBJ1-2, with D perhaps matching TRBD1 (5 bases). V lost 2 bases and J 5 bases, leaving 9 bases between the germline ends. The CDR3 length is 13 residues. The V gene's germline CDR1 is SEHNR and CDR2 FQNEAQ (reference sequence). CDR3 in DNA: TGTGCCAGCAGCTTAAGGGACGGATATGGCTACACCTTC. Translating gives CASSLRDGYGYTF.

This clonotype was observed many times. The chain has TRBV21-1 and TRBJ1-1; the table's D call of TRBD1 was not tested on the DNA. TRBV21-1 is a pseudogene. CDR3 size: 14 residues. The CDR3 nucleotides are TGTGCCAGCAGCAAAGGATGGTCCCGCAGGGGAGCTTTCTTT. This translates into CASSKGWSRRGAFF.

The chain is built from TRBV12-3 or TRBV12-4 and TRBJ1-1; TRBD1 is a possible D gene (6 bases). The CDR3 runs to 16 residues. V lost 3 bases and J 0 bases, leaving 14 bases between the germline ends. The CDR3 is CASSFPRGTMNTEAFF. CDR3 nucleotide sequence: TGTGCCAGCAGTTTTCCGAGGGGGACCATGAACACTGAAGCTTTCTTT.

This chain uses TRBV9 with TRBJ2-3; D call uncertain. V lost 0 bases to trimming and J lost 9 bases, with 11 bases between them. CDR1 is SGDLS, CDR2 YYNGEE, per germline. CDR3 length equals 13 residues. The CDR3 here is CASSVDRYGTQYF. Here the CDR3 DNA reads TGTGCCAGCAGCGTAGACCGGTACGGCACGCAGTATTTT.

At least ten counts were recorded for this clonotype. V gene TRBV20-1 combines with J gene TRBJ1-6; a weak D match, TRBD1 (5 bases). The germline V gene encodes CDR1 DFQATT and CDR2 SNEGSKA (reference sequence). The V end was cut by 1 base, the J end by 9 bases, with 10 bases between. This CDR3 contains 13 residues. CDR3 in DNA: TGCAGTGCTAGAGGAGCAGGGCTTTCACCCCTCCACTTT. This gives the protein CSARGAGLSPLHF.

This clonotype occurred many times. The chain is built from TRBV11-1 and TRBJ1-1; D not resolved. V dropped 6 bases and J dropped 1 base, with 15 bases sitting between them. This CDR3 region has 15 residues. From germline, CDR1 is SGHAT and CDR2 FQDESV (reference sequence). The CDR3 region is CASRHRARKNTEAFF. CDR3 bases: TGTGCCAGCAGACACCGCGCGCGTAAGAACACTGAAGCTTTCTTT.

This clonotype was counted at least ten times. This sequence joins TRBV7-9 and TRBJ2-5, with 9 bases lining up with TRBD2. J lost 2 bases, V lost 1 base, and 5 bases had no gene match. The CDR3 has 16 amino acids. Germline CDR1 SEHNR, CDR2 FQNEAQ (reference sequence). CDR3 sequence (DNA): TGTGCCAGCAGCTTAGTCGCGGGAGGGAAACAAGAGACCCAGTACTTC. Translating it yields CASSLVAGGKQETQYF.

The genes are TRBV20-1 and TRBJ2-7, with TRBD1 matching 7 bases. CDR1 and CDR2 (germline): DFQATT, SNEGSKA (reference sequence). J gave up 3 bases and V 2 bases, and 7 bases lay outside the gene matches. This CDR3 region has 14 residues. The CDR3 loop is CSARHRQGDYEQYF. CDR3 in DNA: TGCAGTGCTAGACATAGACAGGGCGACTACGAGCAGTACTTC.